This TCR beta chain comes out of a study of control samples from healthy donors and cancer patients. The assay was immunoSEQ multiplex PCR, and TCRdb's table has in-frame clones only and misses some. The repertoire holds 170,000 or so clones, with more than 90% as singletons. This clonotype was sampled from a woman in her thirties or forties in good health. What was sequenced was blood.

CDR3 in DNA: TGTGCCAGCAGCGGGGCCGGGACCCCGTATAGCAATCAGCCCCAGCATTTT. Encoded protein: CASSGAGTPYSNQPQHF. The V call is TRBV2, the J call TRBJ1-5; tentatively, D is TRBD1 (5 bases). The CDR3 runs 17 residues. Germline V CDR1 and CDR2: SNHLY, FYNNEI. Deletions cut 6 bases from V and 0 bases from J, with 18 bases between.